The 27 T cell receptor beta chains presented below share a single source sample, sequenced in a study of blood T cell repertoires in COVID-19. The assay was immunoSEQ multiplex PCR, and TCRdb's table has in-frame clones only and misses some. The sample consists of 45,000 to 65,000 clones, 90% to 95% of them appearing once. The sample comprised peripheral blood. The receptors stem from a human donor in a cohort sampled during active COVID-19.

V and J are TRBV19 and TRBJ2-7, with 11 bases fitting TRBD1. This CDR3 is built from 14 residues. J was trimmed by 3 bases and V by 6 bases; bases with no gene match: 4. The germline gives CDR1 LNHDA, CDR2 SQIVND (reference sequence). The CDR3: CASSGTGGNYEQYF. DNA for the CDR3: TGTGCCAGTAGCGGGACAGGGGGGAACTACGAGCAGTACTTC.

The V and J genes are TRBV29-1 and TRBJ1-2; perhaps TRBD1 as D (6 bases). Germline assignment: CDR1 SQVTM and CDR2 ANQGSEA. The length of the CDR3 is 14 residues. Trimming took 0 bases from V and 8 from J, leaving 16 bases between them. For the CDR3, the DNA is TGCAGCGTTGAAGATCCACAGGGCTTCTACGGCTACACCTTC. As protein: CSVEDPQGFYGYTF.

The V call is TRBV7-2, the J call TRBJ1-1; D is perhaps TRBD1 (6 bases). In germline, CDR1 is SGHTA, CDR2 FQGNSA. This CDR3 region has 14 residues. The V and J ends lost 5 bases and 1 base respectively, with 11 bases between them. The CDR3 DNA is TGTGCCAGCAGCGCCCGGACAGCGAACACTGAAGCTTTCTTT. Its protein product is CASSARTANTEAFF.

The chain uses TRBV6-5 and TRBJ2-7; D might be TRBD1 (7 bases). The CDR3 length is 13 residues. V gave up 6 bases and J gave up 4 bases, with 13 bases separating them. The V gene's germline CDR1 is MNHEY and CDR2 SVGAGI. This chain's CDR3 is CASRKTGRYEQYF. CDR3 nucleotide sequence: TGTGCCAGCAGAAAGACAGGGAGGTACGAGCAGTACTTC.

The genes are TRBV2 and TRBJ2-5, with D possibly being TRBD1 (5 bases). Germline V gene lookup returns CDR1 SNHLY and CDR2 FYNNEI. V was trimmed by 0 bases and J by 4 bases, leaving 15 bases between them. The CDR3 consists of 16 residues. CDR3 sequence (DNA): TGTGCCAGCAGTGAAGCGCGGTCCCGAAGGGGAGAGACCCAGTACTTC. This encodes CASSEARSRRGETQYF.

CDR3 nucleotides: TGTGCCAGCAGCGCCGATAGAGGCAATGGCTACACCTTC. It specifies CASSADRGNGYTF. The V call is TRBV7-2, the J call TRBJ1-2; D is unclear. Germline V gene lookup returns CDR1 SGHTA and CDR2 FQGNSA. Trimming took 5 bases from V and 6 from J, leaving 13 bases between them. The CDR3 runs to 13 residues.

The rearrangement links TRBV10-1 to TRBJ2-1, with TRBD2 identical over 10 bases. With 2 bases clipped from V and 7 bases from J, the junction kept 5 bases outside the gene matches. The germline V gene encodes CDR1 WNHNN and CDR2 SYGVQD (reference sequence). The CDR3 runs 15 residues. The CDR3 spells CASSEQRGGGNEQFF. The CDR3 DNA reads TGCGCCAGCAGTGAGCAGCGGGGGGGTGGAAATGAGCAGTTCTTC.

The CDR3 DNA sequence: TGTGCCAGCAGTCCAGGGGGGATCTTCTCCTACAATGAGCAGTTCTTC. Protein: CASSPGGIFSYNEQFF. The rearrangement uses TRBV28 and TRBJ2-1, with D maybe TRBD1 (7 bases). V was cut by 5 bases and J by 0 bases, with 14 bases left in between. The CDR3 length is 16 residues. Germline CDR1 and CDR2: MDHEN and SYDVKM.

V is TRBV29-1 and J is TRBJ1-1; D not resolved. This CDR3 is built from 12 residues. Germline V gene sequence: CDR1 SQVTM, CDR2 ANQGSEA. The chain's CDR3 is CNGVLWNTEAFF. The CDR3, as DNA: TGCAACGGGGTCTTGTGGAACACTGAAGCTTTCTTT.

The count of this clone is one. The gene calls are TRBV5-1 and TRBJ2-6; D is possibly TRBD2 (6 bases). The CDR3 has 16 amino acids. The V end lost 0 bases, the J end lost 0 bases, and 7 bases lay between the germline ends. Looked up from germline, CDR1 is SGHRS and CDR2 is YFSETQ. The CDR3 is CASSLAGSSGANVLTF. DNA of the CDR3: TGCGCCAGCAGCTTGGCCGGGAGCTCTGGGGCCAACGTCCTGACTTTC.

The chain employs TRBV6-6 and TRBJ1-5; D unresolved. The length of the CDR3 is 16 residues. The germline V gene has CDR1 MNHNY and CDR2 SVGAGI (reference sequence). Trimming shortened V by 2 bases and J by 4 bases, and 15 bases separated the two germline ends. In DNA form, the CDR3 reads TGTGCCAGCAGTTACCCGCAGGCGATAAAAAATCAGCCCCAGCATTTT. Amino acid sequence: CASSYPQAIKNQPQHF.

V and J are TRBV20-1 and TRBJ2-3; maybe TRBD2 (5 bases). CDR3 length: 11 residues. Per germline, CDR1 DFQATT and CDR2 SNEGSKA (reference sequence). V was shortened by 6 bases and J by 6 bases, with 10 bases between the two germline ends. Here the CDR3 reads CSAALGDTQYF. In nucleotides, the CDR3 is TGCAGTGCCGCACTAGGCGATACGCAGTATTTT.

The DNA of the CDR3 is TGTGCCAGCAGTTTACAGGGGGCTTCACCCCTCCACTTT. It translates to CASSLQGASPLHF. The chain has TRBV27 and TRBJ1-6; 8 bases are a match to TRBD1. The CDR3 is 13 amino acids. CDR1 and CDR2 from the germline V gene are MNHEY and SMNVEV (reference sequence). V was pared by 2 bases and J by 9 bases, with 0 bases of the junction left unmatched.

The chain links TRBV7-8 to TRBJ2-1; D may be TRBD2 (6 bases). The length of the CDR3 is 16 residues. Looked up from germline, CDR1 is SGHVS and CDR2 is FQNEAQ. With 4 bases removed from V and 2 bases from J, the gap between germline ends came to 15 bases. The CDR3 DNA reads as TGTGCCAGCAGCTGGGCCTTAGCGGTTACCTACAATGAGCAGTTCTTC. As protein: CASSWALAVTYNEQFF.

J is TRBJ2-7 and V is TRBV9; maybe TRBD1 (6 bases). The germline gives CDR1 SGDLS, CDR2 YYNGEE. CDR3 length: 9 residues. Here the CDR3 reads CASSVPGAV. CDR3 DNA sequence: TGTGCCAGCAGCGTACCAGGGGCAGTC.

This chain joins TRBV28 and TRBJ2-3, with 7 positions matching TRBD2. The germline V gene encodes CDR1 MDHEN and CDR2 SYDVKM. There are 17 residues in the CDR3. J was trimmed by 6 bases and V by 4 bases; bases with no gene match: 16. CDR3 region: CASSSPIRGSNIDTQYF. As DNA, the CDR3 is TGTGCCAGCAGTTCGCCTATCCGCGGGAGTAATATCGATACGCAGTATTTT. The whole variable domain, remainder taken from reference TRBV28 and TRBJ2-3, is DVKVTQSSRYLVKRTGEKVFLECVQDMDHENMFWYRQDPGLGLRLIYFSYDVKMKEKGDIPEGYSVSREKKERFSLILESASTNQTSMYLCASSSPIRGSNIDTQYFGPGTRLTVL.

The V and J genes are TRBV6-5 and TRBJ1-1, with D unresolved. CDR1 and CDR2 from the germline V gene are MNHEY and SVGAGI. Deletions cut 5 bases from V and 7 bases from J, with 14 bases between. The CDR3 is 13 amino acids. The DNA of the CDR3 is TGTGCCAGCAGTCTAGAGAAGTTGGATGAAGCTTTCTTT. Its translation: CASSLEKLDEAFF.

The chain combines TRBV29-1 with TRBJ1-2; TRBD1 matches at 7 bases. The CDR3 has 15 residues. With 2 bases clipped from V and 3 bases from J, the junction kept 9 bases outside the gene matches. Per germline, CDR1 SQVTM and CDR2 ANQGSEA. This CDR3 is CSVEPDREEDYGYTF. The CDR3 nucleotides are TGCAGCGTTGAACCTGACAGGGAAGAGGACTATGGCTACACCTTC.

The gene calls are TRBV6-5 and TRBJ2-5; 7 bases align to TRBD1. Germline lookup yields CDR1 MNHEY and CDR2 SVGAGI. This CDR3 region has 14 residues. V gave up 0 bases and J gave up 9 bases; unmatched junction bases: 7. Here the CDR3 reads CASSYSDRSFAQYF. The CDR3 coding sequence is TGTGCCAGCAGTTACTCGGACAGGTCTTTTGCCCAGTACTTC.

Only one count was recorded for this clone. CDR3 in amino acids: CASRMLGTGWGYTF. In DNA form, the CDR3 reads TGTGCCAGCAGGATGCTCGGGACAGGTTGGGGCTACACCTTC. J is TRBJ1-2 and V is TRBV6-5, with TRBD1 identical over 8 bases. Germline CDR1 reads MNHEY; CDR2 reads SVGAGI. CDR3 length: 14 residues. Trimming cost V 6 bases and J 8 bases; bases outside gene matches: 11.

The V and J genes are TRBV10-3 and TRBJ2-3; no clear D. Trimming pared 6 bases from V and 5 bases from J, leaving 9 bases between. Germline CDR1 and CDR2: ENHRY and SYGVKD. The CDR3 has 12 amino acids. In DNA form, the CDR3 reads TGTGCCATCAGGTCCCGACTAGATACGCAGTATTTT. Protein sequence: CAIRSRLDTQYF.

This chain connects TRBV29-1 to TRBJ2-5; 11 bases align to TRBD1. V lost 6 bases and J lost 7; bases outside the gene matches: 7. The germline V gene has CDR1 SQVTM and CDR2 ANQGSEA. This CDR3 comprises 13 residues. The CDR3 here is CSVADRGLGTQYF. DNA of the CDR3: TGCAGCGTCGCGGACAGGGGGCTAGGGACCCAGTACTTC.

This chain joins TRBV10-3 and TRBJ2-5; 11 nucleotides match TRBD1. CDR3 length equals 13 residues. V gave up 6 bases and J gave up 4 bases; unmatched junction bases: 1. The germline V gene encodes CDR1 ENHRY and CDR2 SYGVKD. Here the CDR3 DNA reads TGTGCCATCAGGGGACAGGGGGGAGAGACCCAGTACTTC. Its protein product is CAIRGQGGETQYF.

The chain has TRBV27 and TRBJ1-2; 7 bases are a match to TRBD1. V dropped 3 bases and J dropped 7; count of bases not matched to a gene: 2. Germline-derived CDR1 and CDR2 are MNHEY and SMNVEV (reference sequence). The CDR3 spans 12 residues. The CDR3 DNA follows: TGTGCCAGCAGTTTTGCAGGGGGTGGCTACACCTTC. Its protein product is CASSFAGGGYTF.

The chain has TRBV7-6 and TRBJ2-3, with D hard to call. V shed 4 bases and J shed 1 base, with 15 bases lying between them. CDR3 length equals 16 residues. The germline V gene encodes CDR1 SGHVS and CDR2 FNYEAQ. The CDR3 loop reads CASSSGFGLGTDTQYF. The CDR3 DNA reads as TGTGCCAGCAGCTCTGGATTTGGGCTCGGCACAGATACGCAGTATTTT.

The J gene is TRBJ2-2, the V gene TRBV24-1; 15 bases line up with TRBD2. Looked up from germline, CDR1 is KGHDR and CDR2 is SFDVKD. V shed 1 base, J shed 4 bases, and the junction held 9 bases outside the gene matches. The CDR3 length is 20 residues. CDR3 sequence: CATSDLSRTSGRAGTGELFF. The CDR3 DNA sequence: TGTGCCACCAGTGATTTAAGTCGGACTAGCGGGAGGGCCGGCACCGGGGAGCTGTTTTTT.

V and J are TRBV11-2 and TRBJ1-1; D call uncertain. CDR3 length: 13 amino acids. CDR1 is SGHAT and CDR2 is FQNNGV in the germline V gene. Trimming took 8 bases from V and 4 from J, leaving 14 bases between them. CDR3 coding DNA: TGTGCCAGCGGAAGGGAGGGCGGCACTGAAGCTTTCTTT. Residues: CASGREGGTEAFF.